This TCR beta chain derives from a study of T cell repertoires in cytomegalovirus infection. About the research overall: Well-studied HLA-B-restricted epitopes and recently identified HLA-C-restricted epitopes of CMV were both used in the study. Matching HLA type, along with CMV infection, was indicated by public TCR beta signatures. The study's findings and limits: Carriage of CMV together with the relevant HLA was identifiable through cumulative public TCR beta family frequency. The ex vivo response was dominated by HLA-C-restricted CMV-specific TCR beta clonotypes.

Using its own MiXCR run on the reads, TCRdb lists one record per CDR3 protein. This sample yields approximately 300,000 distinct CDR3 sequences, of which around 25% are seen a single time; 10% to 15% belongs to the top ten. Germline values: CDR1 LNHDA, CDR2 SQIVND (reference sequence). The CDR3 loop spans 16 amino acids. The V segment lost 5 bases and the J segment 2 bases; nucleotides outside the gene matches: 9. Concerning this clonotype: Its antigen is still unknown.

The starting material was cultured PBMCs, obtained from culture after CMV antigen stimulation. The chain links TRBV19 to TRBJ1-5, with 7 positions matching TRBD1. The sequence derives from a human donor in good health (CMV status not recorded). Some clones in this sample may be carry-over from other donors' samples. CDR3 DNA: TGTGCCAGTAGTCTAGGGCAGGGGGTAGGCAATCAGCCCCAGCATTTT. It translates to CASSLGQGVGNQPQHF.